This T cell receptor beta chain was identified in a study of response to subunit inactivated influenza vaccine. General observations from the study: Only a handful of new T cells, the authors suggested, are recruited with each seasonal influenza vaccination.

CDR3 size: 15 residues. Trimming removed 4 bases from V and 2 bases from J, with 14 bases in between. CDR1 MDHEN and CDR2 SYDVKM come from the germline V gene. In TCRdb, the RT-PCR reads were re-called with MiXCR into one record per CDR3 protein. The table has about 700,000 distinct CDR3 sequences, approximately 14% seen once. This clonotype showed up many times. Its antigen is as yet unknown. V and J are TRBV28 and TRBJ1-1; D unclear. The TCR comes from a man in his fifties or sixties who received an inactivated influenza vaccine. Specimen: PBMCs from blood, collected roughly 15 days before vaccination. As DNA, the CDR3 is TGTGCCAGCAGTTCCCAACGAACAACTAACACTGAAGCTTTCTTT. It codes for CASSSQRTTNTEAFF. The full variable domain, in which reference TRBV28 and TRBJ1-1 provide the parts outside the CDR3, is DVKVTQSSRYLVKRTGEKVFLECVQDMDHENMFWYRQDPGLGLRLIYFSYDVKMKEKGDIPEGYSVSREKKERFSLILESASTNQTSMYLCASSSQRTTNTEAFFGQGTRLTVV.